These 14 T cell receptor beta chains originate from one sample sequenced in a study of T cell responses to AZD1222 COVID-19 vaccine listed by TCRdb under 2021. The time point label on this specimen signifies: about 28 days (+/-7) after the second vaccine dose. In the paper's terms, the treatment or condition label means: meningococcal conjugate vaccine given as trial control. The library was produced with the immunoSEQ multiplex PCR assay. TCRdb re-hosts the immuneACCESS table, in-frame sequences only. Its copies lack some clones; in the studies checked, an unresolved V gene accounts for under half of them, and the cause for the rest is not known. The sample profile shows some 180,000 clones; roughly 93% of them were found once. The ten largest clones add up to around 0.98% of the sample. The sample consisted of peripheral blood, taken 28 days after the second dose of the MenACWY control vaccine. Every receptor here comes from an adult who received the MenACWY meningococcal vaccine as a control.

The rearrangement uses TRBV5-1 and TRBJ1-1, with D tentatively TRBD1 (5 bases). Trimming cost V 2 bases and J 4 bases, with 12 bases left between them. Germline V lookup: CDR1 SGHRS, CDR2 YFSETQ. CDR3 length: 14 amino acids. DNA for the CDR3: TGCGCCAGCAGCTTTAATGGGGGAGGCACTGAAGCTTTCTTT. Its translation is CASSFNGGGTEAFF.

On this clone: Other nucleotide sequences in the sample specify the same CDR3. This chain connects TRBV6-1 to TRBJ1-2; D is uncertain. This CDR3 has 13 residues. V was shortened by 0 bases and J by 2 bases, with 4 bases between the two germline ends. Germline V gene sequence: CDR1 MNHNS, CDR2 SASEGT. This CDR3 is CASSEAGNYGYTF. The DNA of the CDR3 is TGTGCCAGCAGTGAAGCGGGGAACTATGGCTACACCTTC.

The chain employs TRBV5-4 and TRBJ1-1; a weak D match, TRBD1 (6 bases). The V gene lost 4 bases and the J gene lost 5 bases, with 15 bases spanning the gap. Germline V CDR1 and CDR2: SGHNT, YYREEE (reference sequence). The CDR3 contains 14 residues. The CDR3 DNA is TGTGCCAGCAGCCATCCGACAGGTGTGACTGAAGCTTTCTTT. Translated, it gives CASSHPTGVTEAFF. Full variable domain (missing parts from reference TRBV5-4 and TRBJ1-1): ETGVTQSPTHLIKTRGQQVTLRCSSQSGHNTVSWYQQALGQGPQFIFQYYREEENGRGNFPPRFSGLQFPNYSSELNVNALELDDSALYLCASSHPTGVTEAFFGQGTRLTVV.

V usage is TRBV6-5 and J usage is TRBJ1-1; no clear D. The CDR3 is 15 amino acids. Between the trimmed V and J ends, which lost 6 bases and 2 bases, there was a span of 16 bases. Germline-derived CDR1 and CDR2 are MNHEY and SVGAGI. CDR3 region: CASRPTIPGNTEAFF. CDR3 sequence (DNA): TGTGCCAGCAGACCTACGATCCCCGGCAACACTGAAGCTTTCTTT.

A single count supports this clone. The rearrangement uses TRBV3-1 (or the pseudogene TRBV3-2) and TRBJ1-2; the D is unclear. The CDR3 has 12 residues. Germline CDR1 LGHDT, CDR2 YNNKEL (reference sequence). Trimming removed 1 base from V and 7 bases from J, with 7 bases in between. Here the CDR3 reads CASSQGPGGYTF. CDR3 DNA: TGTGCCAGCAGCCAAGGGCCGGGTGGCTACACCTTC.

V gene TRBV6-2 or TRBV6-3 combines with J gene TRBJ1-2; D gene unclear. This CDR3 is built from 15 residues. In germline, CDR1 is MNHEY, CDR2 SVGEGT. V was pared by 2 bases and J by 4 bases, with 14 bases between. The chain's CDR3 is CASSYDGNPAYGYTF. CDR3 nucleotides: TGTGCCAGCAGTTACGACGGAAACCCCGCCTATGGCTACACCTTC.

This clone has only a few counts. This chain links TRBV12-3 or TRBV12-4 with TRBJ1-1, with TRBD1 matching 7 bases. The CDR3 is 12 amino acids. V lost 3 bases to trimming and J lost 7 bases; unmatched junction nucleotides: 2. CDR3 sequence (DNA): TGTGCCAGCAGTTTGGGACAGCTTGAAGCTTTCTTT. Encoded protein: CASSLGQLEAFF.

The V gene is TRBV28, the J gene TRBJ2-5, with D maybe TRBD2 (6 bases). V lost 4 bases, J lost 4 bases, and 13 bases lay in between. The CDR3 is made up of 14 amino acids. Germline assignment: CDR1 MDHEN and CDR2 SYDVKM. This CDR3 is CASSSPGEAETQYF. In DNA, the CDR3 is TGTGCCAGCAGTTCCCCGGGGGAGGCAGAGACCCAGTACTTC. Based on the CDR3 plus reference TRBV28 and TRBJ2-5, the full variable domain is DVKVTQSSRYLVKRTGEKVFLECVQDMDHENMFWYRQDPGLGLRLIYFSYDVKMKEKGDIPEGYSVSREKKERFSLILESASTNQTSMYLCASSSPGEAETQYFGPGTRLLVL.

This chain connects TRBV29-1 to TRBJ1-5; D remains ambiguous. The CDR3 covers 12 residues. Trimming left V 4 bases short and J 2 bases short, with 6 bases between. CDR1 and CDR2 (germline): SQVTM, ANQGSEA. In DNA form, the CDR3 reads TGCAGCGTTGGACAAGGCAATCAGCCCCAGCATTTT. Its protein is CSVGQGNQPQHF.

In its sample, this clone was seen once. CDR3 sequence reads: CSARETIGYTF. For the CDR3, the DNA is TGCAGTGCTAGAGAAACGATTGGCTACACCTTC. The chain employs TRBV20-1 and TRBJ1-2; D is unresolved. V was clipped by 0 bases and J by 7 bases, with 6 bases between them. The CDR3 totals 11 residues. The germline CDR1 and CDR2 sequences are DFQATT and SNEGSKA (reference sequence).

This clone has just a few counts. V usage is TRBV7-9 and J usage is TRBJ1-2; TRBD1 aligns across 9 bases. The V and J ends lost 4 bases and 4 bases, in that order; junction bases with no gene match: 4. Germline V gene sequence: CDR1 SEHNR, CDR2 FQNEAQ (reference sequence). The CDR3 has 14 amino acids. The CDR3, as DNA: TGTGCCAGCAGCTCGGACAGGGGAAGCTATGGCTACACCTTC. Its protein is CASSSDRGSYGYTF.

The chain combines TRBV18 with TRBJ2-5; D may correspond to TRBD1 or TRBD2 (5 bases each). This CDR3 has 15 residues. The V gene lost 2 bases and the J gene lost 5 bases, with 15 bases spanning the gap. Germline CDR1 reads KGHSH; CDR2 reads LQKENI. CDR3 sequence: CASSPGGRTGETQYF. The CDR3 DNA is TGTGCCAGCTCACCAGGGGGACGGACGGGTGAGACCCAGTACTTC. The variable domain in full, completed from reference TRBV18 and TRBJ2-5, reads NAGVMQNPRHLVRRRGQEARLRCSPMKGHSHVYWYRQLPEEGLKFMVYLQKENIIDESGMPKERFSAEFPKEGPSILRIQQVVRGDSAAYFCASSPGGRTGETQYFGPGTRLLVL.

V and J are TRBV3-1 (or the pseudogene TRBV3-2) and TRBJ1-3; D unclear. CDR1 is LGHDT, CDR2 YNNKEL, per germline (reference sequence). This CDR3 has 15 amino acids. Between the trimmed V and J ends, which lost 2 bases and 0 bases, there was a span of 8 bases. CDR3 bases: TGTGCCAGCAGCCAACAACTCCTCTCTGGAAACACCATATATTTT. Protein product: CASSQQLLSGNTIYF.

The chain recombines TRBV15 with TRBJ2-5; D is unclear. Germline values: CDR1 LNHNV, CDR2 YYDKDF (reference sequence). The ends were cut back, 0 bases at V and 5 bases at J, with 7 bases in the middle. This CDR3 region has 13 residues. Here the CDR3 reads CATSRDLGETQYF. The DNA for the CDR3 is TGTGCCACCAGCAGAGACTTAGGCGAGACCCAGTACTTC.